A single sample is the source of the 16 T cell receptor beta chains below, sequenced in a study of shared T cell receptors in the human thymus. The protocol was immunoSEQ multiplex PCR, while the TCRdb copy is restricted to in-frame clones and leaves out a portion. Found here are 550,000 to 800,000 clones, 70% to 90% of them singletons; the top ten hold about 0.0098%. These data also featured in a second study, about human thymus T cells.

The sequenced sample was thymocytes. These receptors originate from a girl under three years old with a congenital heart defect.

V and J are TRBV25-1 and TRBJ2-3, with 9 bases matching TRBD1. V dropped 6 bases and J dropped 2; count of bases not matched to a gene: 6. Germline loops: CDR1 MGHDK, CDR2 SYGVNS. The CDR3 loop spans 15 amino acids. For the CDR3, the DNA is TGTGCCAGCAGGGAAACAGGGGGCCCCACAGATACGCAGTATTTT. This sequence encodes CASRETGGPTDTQYF.

The gene calls are TRBV10-1 and TRBJ1-1, with D unclear. Germline V gene lookup returns CDR1 WNHNN and CDR2 SYGVQD (reference sequence). There are 13 residues in the CDR3. Trimming left V 6 bases short and J 1 base short, with 9 bases between. CDR3: CASRASENTEAFF. CDR3 sequence (DNA): TGCGCCAGCAGGGCCTCAGAGAACACTGAAGCTTTCTTT.

This clone was seen only once. This chain joins TRBV2 and TRBJ2-5, with D possibly matching TRBD1 (6 bases). CDR3 length equals 16 residues. From germline, CDR1 is SNHLY and CDR2 FYNNEI. V was cut by 3 bases and J by 5 bases, with 19 bases left in between. CDR3 in DNA: TGTGCCAGCAGTGATTTTCTTGGCAGGGGCGGGGAGACCCAGTACTTC. This codes for CASSDFLGRGGETQYF.

The rearrangement joins TRBV19 to TRBJ1-1, with 9 bases matching TRBD1. J was trimmed by 5 bases and V by 0 bases; bases with no gene match: 7. CDR3 length: 16 amino acids. Germline CDR1 LNHDA, CDR2 SQIVND (reference sequence). The CDR3 loop is CASSIDRWTGVTEAFF. For the CDR3, the DNA is TGTGCCAGTAGTATAGATAGGTGGACAGGGGTGACTGAAGCTTTCTTT.

The rearrangement links TRBV7-9 to TRBJ1-6, with 12 bases that match TRBD1. V dropped 3 bases and J dropped 1; count of bases not matched to a gene: 4. In germline, CDR1 is SEHNR, CDR2 FQNEAQ (reference sequence). There are 18 residues in the CDR3. The DNA for the CDR3 is TGTGCCAGCAGCTTGGGACAGGGGGCGGGATCCTATAATTCACCCCTCCACTTT. This gives the protein CASSLGQGAGSYNSPLHF.

The chain uses TRBV11-2 and TRBJ2-5; the D gene is possibly TRBD2 (5 bases). V was trimmed by 3 bases and J by 11 bases, leaving 16 bases between them. Germline CDR1 reads SGHAT; CDR2 reads FQNNGV. The CDR3 consists of 13 residues. CDR3 in DNA: TGTGCCAGCAGCTTTGTAGTAGCTTGGGAGCAGTACTTC. It specifies CASSFVVAWEQYF. The full variable domain, rest sourced from reference TRBV11-2 and TRBJ2-5, is EAGVAQSPRYKIIEKRQSVAFWCNPISGHATLYWYQQILGQGPKLLIQFQNNGVVDDSQLPKDRFSAERLKGVDSTLKIQPAKLEDSAVYLCASSFVVAWEQYFGPGTRLLVL.

CDR3 coding DNA: TGTGCCAGCAGTGCGGTCCAGACCCAGTACTTC. Its protein is CASSAVQTQYF. This chain links TRBV2 with TRBJ2-5; D gene ambiguous. V was shortened by 4 bases and J by 6 bases, with 6 bases between the two germline ends. The CDR3 has 11 amino acids. The germline CDR1 and CDR2 sequences are SNHLY and FYNNEI.

This clone was seen a single time. The V gene is TRBV7-6, the J gene TRBJ1-1, with TRBD1 matching 7 bases. CDR3 length: 17 residues. Germline lookup yields CDR1 SGHVS and CDR2 FNYEAQ. The V and J ends lost 5 bases and 6 bases, in that order; junction bases with no gene match: 18. CDR3 DNA: TGTGCCAGCAGCCATTCGGACAGGCCCCCGGAGGGAGCTGAAGCTTTCTTT. Translation: CASSHSDRPPEGAEAFF.

The chain recombines TRBV5-6 with TRBJ1-2; weak D call: TRBD1 (6 bases). The ends were cut back, 2 bases at V and 8 bases at J, with 16 bases in the middle. The germline V gene encodes CDR1 SGHDT and CDR2 YYEEEE. This CDR3 region has 14 residues. DNA for the CDR3: TGTGCCAGCAGCTTCGCAGGGGCCGTTCCGGGCTACACCTTC. This sequence encodes CASSFAGAVPGYTF.

The chain is built from TRBV4-3 and TRBJ2-1; a weak D match, TRBD2 (7 bases). CDR1 is LGHNA, CDR2 YSLEER, per germline. The CDR3 has 15 residues. V was trimmed by 4 bases and J by 7 bases, leaving 17 bases between them. The CDR3 spells CASSLTGGGWNEQFF. CDR3 bases: TGCGCCAGCAGCCTAACGGGGGGCGGATGGAATGAGCAGTTCTTC.

V usage is TRBV6-5 and J usage is TRBJ1-1; D might be TRBD1 (6 bases). V gave up 2 bases and J gave up 1 base, with 11 bases separating them. The germline V gene has CDR1 MNHEY and CDR2 SVGAGI. There are 15 residues in the CDR3. The CDR3 DNA is TGTGCCAGCAGTTACAGATCGACAGGGAACACTGAAGCTTTCTTT. It codes for CASSYRSTGNTEAFF.

The chain couples TRBV5-6 to TRBJ2-7; 7 nucleotides agree with TRBD1. The junction had 12 bases not matched to a gene; V was cut back by 0 bases and J by 3 bases. The CDR3 runs 17 residues. Looked up from germline, CDR1 is SGHDT and CDR2 is YYEEEE. In DNA, the CDR3 is TGTGCCAGCAGCTTGGCCGAGGACAGGTGGCAGGTCTACGAGCAGTACTTC. Translated: CASSLAEDRWQVYEQYF.

This clone was seen a single time. CDR3 residues: CASGRLEQYF. The DNA for the CDR3 is TGTGCCAGTGGCAGGCTCGAGCAGTACTTC. The rearrangement joins TRBV2 to TRBJ2-7; no clear D gene. Germline CDR1 and CDR2: SNHLY and FYNNEI. CDR3 length equals 10 residues. Trimming took off 9 bases at V and 6 bases at J, with 9 bases between the two ends.

For this clone: A junction boundary mismatches the germline segment, possibly from a read error. The V gene is TRBV7-2, the J gene TRBJ1-1, with 8 bases lining up with TRBD1. Germline lookup yields CDR1 SGHTA and CDR2 FQGNSA. The CDR3 sequence is 16 residues long. The CDR3 sequence is CASSLASGQGCPEAFF. CDR3 sequence (DNA): TGTGCCAGCAGTTTAGCTTCCGGACAGGGATGTCCTGAAGCTTTCTTT.

This rearrangement joins TRBV4-1 to TRBJ1-2; D is possibly TRBD1 (5 bases). Trimming cost V 1 base and J 5 bases, with 26 bases left between them. CDR1 and CDR2 from the germline V gene are MGHRA and YSYEKL. There are 19 residues in the CDR3. The CDR3, as DNA: TGCGCCAGCAGCCAAGCTCTCGGGGGTCGGGGTCGGGCCGATTATGGCTACACCTTC. It codes for CASSQALGGRGRADYGYTF.

This clone was recorded once. The chain combines TRBV4-2 with TRBJ1-1; 7 bases line up with TRBD1. CDR1 and CDR2 from the germline V gene are LGHNA and YNFKEQ. The CDR3 runs 14 residues. The V segment lost 1 base and the J segment 8 bases; nucleotides outside the gene matches: 7. The CDR3 region is CASSQAKTGEEAFF. The CDR3 DNA sequence: TGTGCCAGCAGCCAAGCGAAAACAGGGGAGGAAGCTTTCTTT.